Included here is one TCR beta chain sequence, with context. No antigen is known for it. The V gene end was trimmed by 2 bases and the J gene end by 3 bases; junction bases not matched to a gene: 5. This CDR3 is built from 15 residues. Per germline, CDR1 SEHNR and CDR2 FQNEAQ (reference sequence). The donors, all healthy, were Caucasians living in Russia, aged roughly 6 to 100. Total RNA, at least 5 micrograms per sample, was extracted from PBMCs. Primed by a sample-barcoded 5' primer and a J-beta primer mix, a second PCR proceeded for about 7 to 12 cycles. Each cDNA molecule was tagged by a template-switch adaptor that had 12 random nucleotides. Each CDR3 protein gets one entry after TCRdb re-called the 5' RACE reads with MiXCR. The sample contains approximately 1.5 million distinct CDR3 sequences, 30% to 35% of which appear only once. The data originate from a study of blood T cells in healthy people across ages. General study findings and limits: The donors' CMV status was not determined, possibly confounding changes in expanded clonotypes.

The chain uses TRBV7-9 and TRBJ2-5, with 8 positions matching TRBD1. Sample: blood. This TCR derives from a young woman in good health. The CDR3 is CASSLLQGVKETQYF. CDR3 bases: TGTGCCAGCAGCTTATTACAGGGGGTAAAAGAGACCCAGTACTTC.